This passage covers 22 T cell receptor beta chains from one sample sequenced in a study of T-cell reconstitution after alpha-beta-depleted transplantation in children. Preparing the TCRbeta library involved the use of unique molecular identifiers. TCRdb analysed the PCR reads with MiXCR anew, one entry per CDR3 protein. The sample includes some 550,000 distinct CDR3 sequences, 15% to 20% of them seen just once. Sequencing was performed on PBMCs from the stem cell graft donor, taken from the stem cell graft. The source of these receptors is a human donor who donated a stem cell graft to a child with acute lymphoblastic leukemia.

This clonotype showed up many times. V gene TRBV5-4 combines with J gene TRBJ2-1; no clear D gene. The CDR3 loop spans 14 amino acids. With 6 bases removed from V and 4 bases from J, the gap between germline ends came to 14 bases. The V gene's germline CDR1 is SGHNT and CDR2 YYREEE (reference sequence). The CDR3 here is CASTARWRYNEQFF. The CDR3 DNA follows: TGTGCCAGCACCGCCCGATGGAGATACAATGAGCAGTTCTTC.

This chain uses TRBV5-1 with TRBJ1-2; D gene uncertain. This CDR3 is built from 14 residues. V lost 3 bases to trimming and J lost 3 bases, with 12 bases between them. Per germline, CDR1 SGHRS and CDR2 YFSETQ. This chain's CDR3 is CASSSKVGHYGYTF. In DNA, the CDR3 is TGCGCCAGCAGCTCCAAGGTAGGACACTATGGCTACACCTTC.

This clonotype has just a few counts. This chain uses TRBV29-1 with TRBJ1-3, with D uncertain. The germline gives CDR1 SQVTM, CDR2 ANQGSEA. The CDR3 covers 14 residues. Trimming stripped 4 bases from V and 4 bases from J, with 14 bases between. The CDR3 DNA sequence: TGCAGCGTTGGCCCCATCTCTTCAGGAAACACCATATATTTT. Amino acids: CSVGPISSGNTIYF.

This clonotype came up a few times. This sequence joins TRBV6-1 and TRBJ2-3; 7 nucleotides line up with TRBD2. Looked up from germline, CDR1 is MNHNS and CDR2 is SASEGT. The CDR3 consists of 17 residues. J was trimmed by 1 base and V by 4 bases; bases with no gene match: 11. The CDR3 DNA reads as TGTGCCAGCAGTGCCGGGGACTACCTTAGAGGCACAGATACGCAGTATTTT. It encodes CASSAGDYLRGTDTQYF.

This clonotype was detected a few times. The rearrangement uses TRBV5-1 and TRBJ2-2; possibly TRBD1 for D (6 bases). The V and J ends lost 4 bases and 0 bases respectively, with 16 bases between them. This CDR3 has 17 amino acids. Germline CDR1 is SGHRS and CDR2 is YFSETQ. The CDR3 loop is CASSPRGKPPNTGELFF. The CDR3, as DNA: TGCGCCAGCAGCCCGAGGGGGAAGCCTCCGAACACCGGGGAGCTGTTTTTT.

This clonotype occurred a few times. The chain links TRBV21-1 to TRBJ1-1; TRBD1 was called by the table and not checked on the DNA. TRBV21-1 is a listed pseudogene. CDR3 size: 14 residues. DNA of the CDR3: TGTGCCAGCAGCCACAGGGGCCGGAACACTGAAGCTTTCTTT. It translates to CASSHRGRNTEAFF.

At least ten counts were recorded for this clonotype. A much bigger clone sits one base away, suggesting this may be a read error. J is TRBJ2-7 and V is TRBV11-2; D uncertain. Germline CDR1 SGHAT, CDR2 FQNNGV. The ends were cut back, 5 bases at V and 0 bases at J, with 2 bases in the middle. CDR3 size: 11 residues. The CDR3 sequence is CASSTSYEQYF. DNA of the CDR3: TGTGCCAGCAGCACCTCCTACGAGCAGTACTTC.

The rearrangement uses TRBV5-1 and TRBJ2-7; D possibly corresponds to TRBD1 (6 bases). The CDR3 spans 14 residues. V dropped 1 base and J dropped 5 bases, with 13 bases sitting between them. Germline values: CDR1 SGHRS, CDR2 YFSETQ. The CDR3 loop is CASSLWNRVDEQYF. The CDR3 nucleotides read TGCGCCAGCAGCTTGTGGAACAGGGTAGACGAGCAGTACTTC.

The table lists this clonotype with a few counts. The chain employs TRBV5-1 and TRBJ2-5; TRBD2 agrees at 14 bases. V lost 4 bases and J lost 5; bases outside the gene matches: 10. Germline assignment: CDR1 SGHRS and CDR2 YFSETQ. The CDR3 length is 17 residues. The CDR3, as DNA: TGCGCCAGCAGCCTTCCGGGACTAGCGGGAGTTGGGGAGACCCAGTACTTC. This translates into CASSLPGLAGVGETQYF.

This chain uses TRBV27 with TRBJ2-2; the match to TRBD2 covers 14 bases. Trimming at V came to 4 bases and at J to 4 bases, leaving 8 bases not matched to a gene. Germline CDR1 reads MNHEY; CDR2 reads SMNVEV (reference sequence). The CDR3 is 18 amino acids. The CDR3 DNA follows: TGTGCCAGCAGTTCCCCGGGACTAGCGGGAGCGGGCACCGGGGAGCTGTTTTTT. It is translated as CASSSPGLAGAGTGELFF.

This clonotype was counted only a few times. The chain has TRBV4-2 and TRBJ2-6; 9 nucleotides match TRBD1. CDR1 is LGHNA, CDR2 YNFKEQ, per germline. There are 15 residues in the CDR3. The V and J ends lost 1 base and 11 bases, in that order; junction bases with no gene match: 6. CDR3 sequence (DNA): TGTGCCAGCAGCCAAGGTTGGACAGGGGACGACGTCCTGACTTTC. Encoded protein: CASSQGWTGDDVLTF.

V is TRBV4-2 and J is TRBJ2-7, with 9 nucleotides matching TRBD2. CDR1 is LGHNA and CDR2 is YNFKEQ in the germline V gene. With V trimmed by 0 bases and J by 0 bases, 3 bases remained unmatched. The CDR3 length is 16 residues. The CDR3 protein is CASSQDQREASYEQYF. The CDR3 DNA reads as TGTGCCAGCAGCCAAGATCAGCGGGAGGCCTCCTACGAGCAGTACTTC.

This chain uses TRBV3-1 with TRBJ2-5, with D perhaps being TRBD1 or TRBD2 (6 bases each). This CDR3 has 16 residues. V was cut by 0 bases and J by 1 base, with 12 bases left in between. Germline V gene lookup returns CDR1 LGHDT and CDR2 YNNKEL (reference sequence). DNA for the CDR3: TGTGCCAGCAGCCAAGAAGGGGGGCCGACCCAAGAGACCCAGTACTTC. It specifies CASSQEGGPTQETQYF.

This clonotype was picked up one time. CDR3 amino acids: CSAIDGAGSYNEQFF. The CDR3 region has the DNA TGCAGTGCCATCGACGGGGCGGGATCCTACAATGAGCAGTTCTTC. V and J are TRBV20-1 and TRBJ2-1; D is possibly TRBD2 (6 bases). CDR1 DFQATT and CDR2 SNEGSKA come from the germline V gene (reference sequence). The CDR3 is made up of 15 amino acids. V dropped 6 bases and J dropped 1 base, with 16 bases sitting between them.

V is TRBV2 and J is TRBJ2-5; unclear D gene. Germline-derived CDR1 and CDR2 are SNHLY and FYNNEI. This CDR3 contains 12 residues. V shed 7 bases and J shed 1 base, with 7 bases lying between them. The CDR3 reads CASKSVQETQYF. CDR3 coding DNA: TGTGCCAGCAAGTCAGTCCAAGAGACCCAGTACTTC. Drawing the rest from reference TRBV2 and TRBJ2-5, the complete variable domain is EPEVTQTPSHQVTQMGQEVILRCVPISNHLYFYWYRQILGQKVEFLVSFYNNEISEKSEIFDDQFSVERPDGSNFTLKIRSTKLEDSAMYFCASKSVQETQYFGPGTRLLVL.

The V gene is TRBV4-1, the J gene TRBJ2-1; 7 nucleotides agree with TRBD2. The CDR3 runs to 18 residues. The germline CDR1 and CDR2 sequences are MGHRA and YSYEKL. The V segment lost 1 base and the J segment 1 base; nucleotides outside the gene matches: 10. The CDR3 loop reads CASSQAPFGRRSYNEQFF. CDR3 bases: TGCGCCAGCAGCCAAGCACCCTTCGGGAGGAGATCCTACAATGAGCAGTTCTTC.

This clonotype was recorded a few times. The CDR3 DNA is TGTGCCAGCAGCTTAGGTGGCCCGAGCTATGGCTACACCTTC. Its translation: CASSLGGPSYGYTF. The chain carries TRBV7-8 and TRBJ1-2; D uncertain. Between the trimmed V and J ends, which lost 1 base and 4 bases, there was a span of 10 bases. This CDR3 contains 14 residues. CDR1 SGHVS and CDR2 FQNEAQ come from the germline V gene.

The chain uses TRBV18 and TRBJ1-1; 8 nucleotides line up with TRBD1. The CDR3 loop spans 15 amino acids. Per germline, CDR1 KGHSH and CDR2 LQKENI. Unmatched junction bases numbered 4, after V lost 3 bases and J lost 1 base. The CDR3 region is CASSPWTGTNTEAFF. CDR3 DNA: TGTGCCAGCTCACCTTGGACAGGGACGAACACTGAAGCTTTCTTT.

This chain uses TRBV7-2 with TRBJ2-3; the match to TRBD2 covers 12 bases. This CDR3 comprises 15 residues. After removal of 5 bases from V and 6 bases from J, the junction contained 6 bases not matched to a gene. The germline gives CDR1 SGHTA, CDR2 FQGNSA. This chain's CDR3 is CASSQLAGGRDTQYF. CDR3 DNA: TGTGCCAGCAGCCAACTAGCGGGAGGAAGGGATACGCAGTATTTT. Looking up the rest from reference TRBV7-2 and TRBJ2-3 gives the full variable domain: GAGVSQSPSNKVTEKGKDVELRCDPISGHTALYWYRQSLGQGLEFLIYFQGNSAPDKSGLPSDRFSAERTGGSVSTLTIQRTQQEDSAVYLCASSQLAGGRDTQYFGPGTRLTVL.

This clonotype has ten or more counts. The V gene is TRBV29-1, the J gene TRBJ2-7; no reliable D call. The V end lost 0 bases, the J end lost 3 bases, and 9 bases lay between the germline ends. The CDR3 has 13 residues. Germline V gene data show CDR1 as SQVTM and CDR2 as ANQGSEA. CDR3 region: CSVEETQRYEQYF. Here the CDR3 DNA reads TGCAGCGTTGAAGAAACACAGCGCTACGAGCAGTACTTC.

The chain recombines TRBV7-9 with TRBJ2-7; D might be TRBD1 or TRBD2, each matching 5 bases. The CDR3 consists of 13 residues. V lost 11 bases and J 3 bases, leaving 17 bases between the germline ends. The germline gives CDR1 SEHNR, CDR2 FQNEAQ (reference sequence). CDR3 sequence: CACSGTGSYEQYF. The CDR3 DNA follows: TGTGCCTGTTCCGGGACGGGAAGCTACGAGCAGTACTTC.

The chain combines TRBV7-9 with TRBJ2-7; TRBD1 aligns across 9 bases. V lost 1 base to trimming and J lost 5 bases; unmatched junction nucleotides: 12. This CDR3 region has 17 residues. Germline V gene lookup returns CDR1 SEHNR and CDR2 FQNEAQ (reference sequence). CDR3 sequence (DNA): TGTGCCAGCAGCTTAGAGCTATCTACAGGGGGCTTCAACGAGCAGTACTTC. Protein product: CASSLELSTGGFNEQYF. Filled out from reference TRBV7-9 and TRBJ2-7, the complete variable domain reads DTGVSQNPRHKITKRGQNVTFRCDPISEHNRLYWYRQTLGQGPEFLTYFQNEAQLEKSRLLSDRFSAERPKGSFSTLEIQRTEQGDSAMYLCASSLELSTGGFNEQYFGPGTRLTVT.